This passage covers 29 T cell receptor beta chains from one sample sequenced in a study of tumor-infiltrating lymphocytes in localized non-small cell lung cancer. The table came from immunoSEQ multiplex PCR; TCRdb's copy has only in-frame clones and leaves some out. The table includes under 25,000 clones, less than 70% detected once. Sequenced sample: lung tumor tissue. All receptors come from a human donor with non-small cell lung cancer.

J is TRBJ2-5 and V is TRBV4-1; the match to TRBD2 covers 15 bases. V gave up 0 bases and J gave up 2 bases; unmatched junction bases: 16. Looked up from germline, CDR1 is MGHRA and CDR2 is YSYEKL. The CDR3 spans 22 residues. The CDR3 region has the DNA TGCGCCAGCAGCCAAGAAGGTGGACTAGCGGGAGGGCAACCCGTAAGGCAAGAGACCCAGTACTTC. This encodes CASSQEGGLAGGQPVRQETQYF.

The chain links TRBV28 to TRBJ1-3; 7 bases align to TRBD1. The CDR3 spans 15 residues. V trimming: 2 bases; J trimming: 4 bases; junction bases outside the gene matches: 5. Looked up from germline, CDR1 is MDHEN and CDR2 is SYDVKM. CDR3 in amino acids: CASSLPDRVGNTIYF. DNA of the CDR3: TGTGCCAGCAGTTTACCCGACAGGGTCGGAAACACCATATATTTT.

The genes are TRBV30 and TRBJ1-1, with 9 positions matching TRBD1. Germline-derived CDR1 and CDR2 are GTSNPN and SVGIG (reference sequence). V was clipped by 2 bases and J by 11 bases; unmatched bases: 6. This CDR3 has 12 amino acids. The CDR3 protein is CAWSTQQGAAFF. CDR3 in DNA: TGTGCCTGGAGTACTCAACAGGGGGCCGCTTTCTTT.

This clone was found a few times. The rearrangement links TRBV11-1 to TRBJ2-7; 12 bases are shared with TRBD2. Germline CDR1 and CDR2: SGHAT and FQDESV (reference sequence). Trimming at V came to 4 bases and at J to 0 bases, leaving 7 bases not matched to a gene. The CDR3 is made up of 17 amino acids. For the CDR3, the DNA is TGTGCCAGCAGCTCCAGACTAGCGGGAGCGGACTCCTACGAGCAGTACTTC. Its protein is CASSSRLAGADSYEQYF.

This clone has just a few counts. The CDR3 here is CAWSWGHRTGELFF. In DNA form, the CDR3 reads TGTGCCTGGAGTTGGGGACACCGCACCGGGGAGCTGTTTTTT. The V and J genes are TRBV30 and TRBJ2-2; D is possibly TRBD1 (6 bases). CDR1 and CDR2 (germline): GTSNPN, SVGIG (reference sequence). Deletions cut 2 bases from V and 4 bases from J, with 11 bases between. This CDR3 spans 14 amino acids.

This clone was counted many times. The chain combines TRBV5-5 with TRBJ2-5; 11 bases fit TRBD2. The CDR3 loop spans 16 amino acids. With 4 bases clipped from V and 5 bases from J, the junction kept 10 bases outside the gene matches. Per germline, CDR1 SGHKS and CDR2 YYEKEE (reference sequence). This CDR3 is CASSPSLSGRGETQYF. Here the CDR3 DNA reads TGTGCCAGCAGCCCTTCGCTTAGCGGGAGGGGTGAGACCCAGTACTTC.

The chain carries TRBV7-6 and TRBJ1-2, with D tentatively TRBD1 (6 bases). V shed 5 bases and J shed 2 bases, with 9 bases lying between them. The CDR3 loop spans 13 amino acids. Germline CDR1 and CDR2: SGHVS and FNYEAQ. The CDR3 region is CASSPDSNYGYTF. The CDR3 region has the DNA TGTGCCAGCAGCCCGGACAGCAACTATGGCTACACCTTC.

The CDR3 spells CASRLTPQRSSYEQYF. The DNA of the CDR3 is TGTGCCAGCAGACTTACCCCTCAGCGCAGCTCCTACGAGCAGTACTTC. The chain employs TRBV27 and TRBJ2-7; D remains ambiguous. This CDR3 has 16 amino acids. Deletions cut 6 bases from V and 0 bases from J, with 18 bases between. Germline CDR1 reads MNHEY; CDR2 reads SMNVEV (reference sequence).

This clone was detected only a few times. V is TRBV29-1 and J is TRBJ1-1, with D maybe TRBD1 (5 bases). From germline, CDR1 is SQVTM and CDR2 ANQGSEA. V dropped 4 bases and J dropped 11 bases, with 14 bases sitting between them. This CDR3 has 11 residues. CDR3 amino acids: CSVGGPWGAFF. Written as DNA, the CDR3 is TGCAGCGTTGGAGGGCCTTGGGGGGCTTTCTTT.

This clone was counted only a few times. The chain joins TRBV19 to TRBJ1-1; D gene ambiguous. The CDR3 totals 13 residues. CDR1 is LNHDA, CDR2 SQIVND, per germline (reference sequence). Trimming cost V 4 bases and J 4 bases, with 10 bases left between them. The CDR3 sequence is CASSTSKGTEAFF. The CDR3 coding sequence is TGTGCCAGTAGTACATCAAAGGGCACTGAAGCTTTCTTT.

V usage is TRBV20-1 and J usage is TRBJ1-1; D remains ambiguous. Germline V gene lookup returns CDR1 DFQATT and CDR2 SNEGSKA (reference sequence). The V end lost 4 bases, the J end lost 1 base, and 4 bases lay between the germline ends. The CDR3 spans 11 residues. The CDR3 reads CSAKGNTEAFF. DNA of the CDR3: TGCAGTGCTAAGGGGAACACTGAAGCTTTCTTT.

The chain has TRBV18 and TRBJ1-5; 8 nucleotides agree with TRBD1. With 3 bases clipped from V and 4 bases from J, the junction kept 2 bases outside the gene matches. Germline V CDR1 and CDR2: KGHSH, LQKENI. This CDR3 is built from 14 residues. The chain's CDR3 is CASSPTGANQPQHF. CDR3 nucleotides: TGTGCCAGCTCACCGACAGGGGCTAATCAGCCCCAGCATTTT.

V is TRBV6-5 and J is TRBJ2-1, with a tentative D call TRBD1 (5 bases). The CDR3 is 16 residues long. Per the germline V gene, CDR1 is MNHEY and CDR2 is SVGAGI. The V end was cut by 4 bases, the J end by 0 bases, with 13 bases between. The CDR3 sequence: CASSSRLGDSYNEQFF. CDR3 sequence (DNA): TGTGCCAGCAGTTCCCGCCTAGGGGACTCCTACAATGAGCAGTTCTTC.

This clone was seen just once. This rearrangement joins TRBV7-3 to TRBJ2-1; 8 bases are shared with TRBD1. The J segment lost 10 bases and the V segment lost 2 bases, leaving 7 bases of the junction unmatched. The germline V gene encodes CDR1 SGHTA and CDR2 FQGTGA. The CDR3 is 14 residues long. CDR3 coding DNA: TGTGCCAGCAGCTTACGGGACAGGTTTCAGGAGCAGTTCTTC. Translation: CASSLRDRFQEQFF.

The V call is TRBV9, the J call TRBJ2-7, with TRBD2 matching 8 bases. This CDR3 comprises 14 residues. The V gene end was trimmed by 1 base and the J gene end by 2 bases; junction bases not matched to a gene: 2. CDR1 SGDLS and CDR2 YYNGEE come from the germline V gene. The CDR3 region has the DNA TGTGCCAGCAGCGTAAGTAGCGGGGCCTACGAGCAGTACTTC. Its translation: CASSVSSGAYEQYF.

Concerning this clone: The junction differs from germline at one of its ends, possibly a read error. The J gene is TRBJ2-5, the V gene TRBV15; D may match TRBD1 or TRBD2 (5 bases each). There are 12 residues in the CDR3. Germline loops: CDR1 LNHNV, CDR2 YYDKDF (reference sequence). DNA of the CDR3: TGTGCCACCAGCAGGTCCGACGGGGCCGTTAACTTC. Residues: CATSRSDGAVNF.

Concerning this clone itself: This CDR3 is also generated by other DNA sequences in the sample. The V gene is TRBV19, the J gene TRBJ2-7; tentatively, D is TRBD2 (6 bases). The V and J ends lost 5 bases and 3 bases respectively, with 11 bases between them. The CDR3 contains 13 residues. Germline V gene lookup returns CDR1 LNHDA and CDR2 SQIVND (reference sequence). CDR3 amino acids: CASSPGGDYEQYF. As DNA, the CDR3 is TGTGCCAGTAGTCCTGGAGGGGACTACGAGCAGTACTTC. The variable domain in full, completed from reference TRBV19 and TRBJ2-7, reads DGGITQSPKYLFRKEGQNVTLSCEQNLNHDAMYWYRQDPGQGLRLIYYSQIVNDFQKGDIAEGYSVSREKKESFPLTVTSAQKNPTAFYLCASSPGGDYEQYFGPGTRLTVT.

The sample holds a few counts of this clone. The J gene is TRBJ2-2, the V gene TRBV11-2; no firm D call. This CDR3 has 14 residues. CDR1 is SGHAT, CDR2 FQNNGV, per germline. Trimming took 0 bases from V and 5 from J, leaving 7 bases between them. The CDR3 reads CASSLEPGTGELFF. CDR3 DNA: TGTGCCAGCAGCTTAGAACCGGGTACCGGGGAGCTGTTTTTT. The full variable domain, with the rest looked up from reference TRBV11-2 and TRBJ2-2, is EAGVAQSPRYKIIEKRQSVAFWCNPISGHATLYWYQQILGQGPKLLIQFQNNGVVDDSQLPKDRFSAERLKGVDSTLKIQPAKLEDSAVYLCASSLEPGTGELFFGEGSRLTVL.

The chain carries TRBV29-1 and TRBJ1-2, with D uncertain. From germline, CDR1 is SQVTM and CDR2 ANQGSEA. CDR3 length: 12 residues. Trimming removed 2 bases at V and 4 bases at J, with 8 bases between. The CDR3 nucleotides are TGCAGCGTTGAATCACCAGCCTATGGCTACACCTTC. Amino acid sequence: CSVESPAYGYTF.

V is TRBV30 and J is TRBJ2-1; perhaps TRBD1 as D (5 bases). Trimming pared 4 bases from V and 2 bases from J, leaving 15 bases between. This CDR3 spans 15 amino acids. Germline V gene data show CDR1 as GTSNPN and CDR2 as SVGIG (reference sequence). For the CDR3, the DNA is TGTGCCTGGAACTCCTGGGGCCTCACCTACAATGAGCAGTTCTTC. Its translation is CAWNSWGLTYNEQFF.

V usage is TRBV11-2 and J usage is TRBJ1-1, with D perhaps matching TRBD1 (5 bases). The length of the CDR3 is 15 residues. V dropped 0 bases and J dropped 6 bases, with 14 bases sitting between them. CDR1 and CDR2 from the germline V gene are SGHAT and FQNNGV. In DNA form, the CDR3 reads TGTGCCAGCAGCTTAGAAACAGGTATGATGGCTGAAGCTTTCTTT. Translated: CASSLETGMMAEAFF. Drawing the rest from reference TRBV11-2 and TRBJ1-1, the complete variable domain is EAGVAQSPRYKIIEKRQSVAFWCNPISGHATLYWYQQILGQGPKLLIQFQNNGVVDDSQLPKDRFSAERLKGVDSTLKIQPAKLEDSAVYLCASSLETGMMAEAFFGQGTRLTVV.

The chain combines TRBV28 with TRBJ2-5, with D perhaps TRBD1 (6 bases). The V gene's germline CDR1 is MDHEN and CDR2 SYDVKM. The CDR3 sequence is 14 residues long. V lost 9 bases, J lost 3 bases, and 17 bases lay in between. CDR3 sequence (DNA): TGTGCCAGTGGGGGCAGGGCGAGAGAAGAGACCCAGTACTTC. It specifies CASGGRAREETQYF.

The chain uses TRBV6-5 and TRBJ2-1; possible D gene TRBD2, 6 bases. Germline lookup yields CDR1 MNHEY and CDR2 SVGAGI. Trimming took 6 bases from V and 3 from J, leaving 9 bases between them. The CDR3 is 13 amino acids. The CDR3 reads CASRWGLYNEQFF. CDR3 nucleotide sequence: TGTGCCAGCAGATGGGGACTCTACAATGAGCAGTTCTTC.

The rearrangement links TRBV30 to TRBJ1-5; no firm D call. This CDR3 has 15 residues. Germline V gives CDR1 GTSNPN, CDR2 SVGIG (reference sequence). V lost 0 bases and J lost 4, with 13 bases in between. As DNA, the CDR3 is TGTGCCTGGAGTGTGGAGATTGGAGTAAATCAGCCCCAGCATTTT. Protein sequence: CAWSVEIGVNQPQHF.

The CDR3 nucleotides are TGTGCCAGCAGTGAAATGTCGGGCGTTACCTACGAGCAGTACTTC. Protein sequence: CASSEMSGVTYEQYF. The chain links TRBV6-1 to TRBJ2-7, with D uncertain. CDR3 size: 15 residues. Between the trimmed V and J ends, which lost 2 bases and 2 bases, there was a span of 13 bases. Germline V gene sequence: CDR1 MNHNS, CDR2 SASEGT.

The rearrangement joins TRBV11-2 to TRBJ2-1, with D possibly being TRBD2 (5 bases). The germline V gene has CDR1 SGHAT and CDR2 FQNNGV. Trimming removed 1 base from V and 10 bases from J, with 11 bases in between. The CDR3 is made up of 13 amino acids. The CDR3 here is CASSLGSGLEQFF. In DNA form, the CDR3 reads TGTGCCAGCAGCTTAGGGAGCGGTTTAGAGCAGTTCTTC.

This clone was recorded a few times. The chain is built from TRBV5-1 and TRBJ2-2; D uncertain. This CDR3 comprises 13 residues. V lost 0 bases to trimming and J lost 6 bases, with 6 bases between them. CDR1 is SGHRS and CDR2 is YFSETQ in the germline V gene. The CDR3 DNA follows: TGCGCCAGCAGCTTGGTTAGGGCCGGGGAGCTGTTTTTT. The encoded protein is CASSLVRAGELFF.

This CDR3 reads CASSLGQRSYEQYF. The CDR3 coding sequence is TGCGCCAGCAGCTTGGGACAGCGCTCCTACGAGCAGTACTTC. The chain carries TRBV5-1 and TRBJ2-7; D is perhaps TRBD1 (5 bases). The CDR3 is 14 amino acids. V gave up 0 bases and J gave up 0 bases, with 7 bases separating them. Germline V lookup: CDR1 SGHRS, CDR2 YFSETQ. Complete variable domain (other parts from reference TRBV5-1 and TRBJ2-7): KAGVTQTPRYLIKTRGQQVTLSCSPISGHRSVSWYQQTPGQGLQFLFEYFSETQRNKGNFPGRFSGRQFSNSRSEMNVSTLELGDSALYLCASSLGQRSYEQYFGPGTRLTVT.

The genes are TRBV30 and TRBJ1-1, with D possibly being TRBD1 (6 bases). Trimming shortened V by 5 bases and J by 1 base, and 11 bases separated the two germline ends. The CDR3 is 13 residues long. The V gene's germline CDR1 is GTSNPN and CDR2 SVGIG (reference sequence). The CDR3 loop is CAWQLQGNTEAFF. Here the CDR3 DNA reads TGTGCCTGGCAGCTACAGGGGAACACTGAAGCTTTCTTT. Based on the CDR3 plus reference TRBV30 and TRBJ1-1, the full variable domain is SQTIHQWPATLVQPVGSPLSLECTVEGTSNPNLYWYRQAAGRGLQLLFYSVGIGQISSEVPQNLSASRPQDRQFILSSKKLLLSDSGFYLCAWQLQGNTEAFFGQGTRLTVV.